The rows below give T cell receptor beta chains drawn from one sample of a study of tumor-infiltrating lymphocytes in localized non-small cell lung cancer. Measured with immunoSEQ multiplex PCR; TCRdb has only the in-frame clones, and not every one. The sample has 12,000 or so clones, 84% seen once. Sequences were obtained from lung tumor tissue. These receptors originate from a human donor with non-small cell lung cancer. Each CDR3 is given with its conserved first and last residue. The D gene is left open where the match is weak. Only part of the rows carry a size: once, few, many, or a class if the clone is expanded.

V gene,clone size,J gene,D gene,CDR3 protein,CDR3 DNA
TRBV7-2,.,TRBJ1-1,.,CASSFQGVTEAFF,TGTGCCAGCAGCTTCCAGGGCGTCACTGAAGCTTTCTTT
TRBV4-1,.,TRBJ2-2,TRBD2,CASSSRLAGGFGELFF,TGCGCCAGCAGCTCTCGACTAGCGGGGGGCTTCGGGGAGCTGTTTTTT
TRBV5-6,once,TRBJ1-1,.,CASSLGVRGHTEAFF,TGTGCCAGCAGCTTGGGCGTGCGGGGGCACACTGAAGCTTTCTTT
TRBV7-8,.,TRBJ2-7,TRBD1,CASSLSRTGGDGCYEQYF,TGTGCCAGCAGCTTATCCCGGACAGGGGGAGACGGGTGTTACGAGCAGTACTTC
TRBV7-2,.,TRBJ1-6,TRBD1,CASNSGQGRAGSPLHF,TGTGCCAGCAACTCGGGACAGGGGAGAGCGGGTTCACCCCTCCACTTT
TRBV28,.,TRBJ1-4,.,CASSSDGRFFEKLFF,TGTGCCAGCAGTTCCGACGGCCGCTTTTTCGAAAAACTGTTTTTT
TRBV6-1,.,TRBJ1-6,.,CASSAGPYNSPLHF,TGTGCCAGCAGTGCTGGGCCCTATAATTCACCCCTCCACTTT
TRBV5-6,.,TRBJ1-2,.,CASSLALTGGYGYTF,TGTGCCAGCAGCTTGGCCTTGACAGGAGGCTATGGCTACACCTTC
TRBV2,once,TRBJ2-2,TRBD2,CASSAGLGTGELFF,TGTGCCAGCTCAGCGGGACTAGGGACCGGGGAGCTGTTTTTT
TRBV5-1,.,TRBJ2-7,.,CASSGQFYEQYF,TGCGCCAGCAGTGGACAGTTCTACGAGCAGTACTTC
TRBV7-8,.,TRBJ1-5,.,CASSWSDGAQPQHF,TGTGCCAGCAGCTGGTCAGATGGGGCTCAGCCCCAGCATTTT
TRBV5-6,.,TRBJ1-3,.,CASSLTSRNSGNTIYF,TGTGCCAGCAGCTTGACGTCCCGGAACTCTGGAAACACCATATATTTT
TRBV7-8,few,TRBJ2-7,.,CASSFQDQGNLYEQYF,TGTGCCAGCAGCTTCCAAGACCAGGGGAATCTGTACGAGCAGTACTTC
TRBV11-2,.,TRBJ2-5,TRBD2,CASSLRSGGAGETQYF,TGTGCCAGCAGCTTGCGTAGCGGGGGGGCTGGAGAGACCCAGTACTTC
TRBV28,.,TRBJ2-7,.,CASSTSFAGEQYF,TGTGCCAGCAGTACTAGCTTTGCCGGCGAGCAGTACTTC
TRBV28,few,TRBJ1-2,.,CASRSGGVGGYTF,TGTGCCAGCAGAAGCGGGGGGGTAGGTGGCTACACCTTC
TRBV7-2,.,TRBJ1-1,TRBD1,CASSLDMDRGNTEAFF,TGTGCCAGCAGCTTGGATATGGACAGGGGGAACACTGAAGCTTTCTTT
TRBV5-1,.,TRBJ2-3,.,CASSYDSDITDTQYF,TGCGCCAGCAGCTATGACTCCGATATCACAGATACGCAGTATTTT
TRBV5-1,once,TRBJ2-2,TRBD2,CASSLMLREGLSGELFF,TGCGCCAGCAGCCTGATGTTGCGGGAGGGCCTATCCGGGGAGCTGTTTTTT
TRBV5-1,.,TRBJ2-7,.,CASSFRAGPTSHRYEQYF,TGCGCCAGCAGCTTTAGGGCAGGGCCGACATCCCACCGTTACGAGCAGTACTTC
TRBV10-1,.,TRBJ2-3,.,CASSEMGLGTDTQYF,TGCGCCAGCAGTGAGATGGGGTTAGGCACAGATACGCAGTATTTT
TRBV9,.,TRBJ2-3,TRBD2,CASSVGLAATDTQYF,TGTGCCAGCAGCGTAGGGCTAGCGGCCACAGATACGCAGTATTTT
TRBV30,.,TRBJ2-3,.,CAWGGLRADTQYF,TGTGCCTGGGGGGGGCTGAGGGCAGATACGCAGTATTTT
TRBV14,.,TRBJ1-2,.,CASSQDSVYGYTF,TGTGCCAGCAGCCAAGATTCAGTCTATGGCTACACCTTC
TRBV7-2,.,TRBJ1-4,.,CASSFGFMGTNEKLFF,TGTGCCAGCAGCTTTGGATTTATGGGGACTAATGAAAAACTGTTTTTT
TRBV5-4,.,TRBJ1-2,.,CASSEEQINYGYTF,TGTGCCAGCAGCGAAGAACAGATCAACTATGGCTACACCTTC
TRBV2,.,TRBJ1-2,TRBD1,CASRNRGELDYGYTF,TGTGCCAGCAGGAACAGGGGTGAACTCGACTATGGCTACACCTTC
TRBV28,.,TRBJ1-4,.,CASSALGTADEKLFF,TGTGCCAGCAGTGCTCTCGGGACGGCAGATGAAAAACTGTTTTTT
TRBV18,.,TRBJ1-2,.,CASSPRERQSANYGYTF,TGTGCCAGCTCACCACGAGAACGACAATCAGCTAACTATGGCTACACCTTC
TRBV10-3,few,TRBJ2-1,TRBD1,CAISGQGYEQFF,TGTGCCATCAGTGGACAGGGTTATGAGCAGTTCTTC
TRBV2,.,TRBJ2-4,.,CASSGGSLAKNIQYF,TGTGCCAGCAGTGGGGGCTCTTTAGCCAAAAACATTCAGTACTTC
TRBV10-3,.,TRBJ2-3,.,CAIKDSTDTQYF,TGTGCCATCAAAGATAGCACAGATACGCAGTATTTT
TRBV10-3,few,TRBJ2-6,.,CATPLISGANVLTF,TGTGCCACCCCGCTCATCTCTGGGGCCAACGTCCTGACTTTC
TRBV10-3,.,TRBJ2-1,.,CAISEEDDYNEQFF,TGTGCCATCAGTGAGGAGGATGACTACAATGAGCAGTTCTTC
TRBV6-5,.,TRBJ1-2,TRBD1,CASSYLPGQSTYGYTF,TGTGCCAGCAGTTACCTACCGGGACAGTCGACCTATGGCTACACCTTC
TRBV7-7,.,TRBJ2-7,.,CASSSVWGERQYF,TGTGCCAGCAGCTCTGTTTGGGGGGAGAGGCAGTACTTC
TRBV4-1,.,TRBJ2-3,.,CASSQVLASNTDTQYF,TGCGCCAGCAGCCAAGTTTTGGCGAGCAACACAGATACGCAGTATTTT
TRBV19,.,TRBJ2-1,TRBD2,CASSPLGGLAGGRIF,TGTGCCAGTAGTCCCCTGGGAGGGCTAGCGGGAGGAAGAATCTTC
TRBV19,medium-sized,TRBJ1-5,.,CASSIGGDDSNQPQHF,TGTGCCAGTAGTATAGGAGGAGATGACAGCAATCAGCCCCAGCATTTT
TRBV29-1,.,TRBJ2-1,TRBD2,CSARTSGSKSYNEQFF,TGCAGCGCGAGGACTAGCGGGAGTAAGTCCTACAATGAGCAGTTCTTC
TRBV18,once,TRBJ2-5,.,CASSPKGGGETQYF,TGTGCCAGCTCACCGAAAGGAGGGGGGGAGACCCAGTACTTC